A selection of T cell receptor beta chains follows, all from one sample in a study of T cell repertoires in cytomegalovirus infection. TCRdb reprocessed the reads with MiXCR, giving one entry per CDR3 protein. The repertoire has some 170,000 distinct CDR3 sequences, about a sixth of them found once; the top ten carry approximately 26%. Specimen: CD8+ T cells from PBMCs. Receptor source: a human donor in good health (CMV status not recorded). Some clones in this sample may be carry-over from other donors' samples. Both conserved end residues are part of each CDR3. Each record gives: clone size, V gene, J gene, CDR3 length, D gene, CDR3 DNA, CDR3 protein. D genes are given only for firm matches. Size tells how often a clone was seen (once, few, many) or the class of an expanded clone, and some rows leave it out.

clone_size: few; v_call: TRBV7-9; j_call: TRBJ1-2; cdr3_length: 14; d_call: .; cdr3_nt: TGTGCCAGCAGCTTGGTAGGACTGGCCTATGGCTACACCTTC; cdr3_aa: CASSLVGLAYGYTF
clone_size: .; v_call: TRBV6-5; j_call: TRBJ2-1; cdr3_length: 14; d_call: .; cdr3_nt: TGTGCCAGCAGTTACAAAGTCGTCGCCAATGAGCAGTTCTTC; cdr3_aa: CASSYKVVANEQFF
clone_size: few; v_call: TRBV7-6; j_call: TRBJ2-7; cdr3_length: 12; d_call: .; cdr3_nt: TGTGCCAGCAGCACCCTAAAAAACGAGCAGTACTTC; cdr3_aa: CASSTLKNEQYF
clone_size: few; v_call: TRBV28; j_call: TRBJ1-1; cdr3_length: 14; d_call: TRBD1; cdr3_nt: TGTGCCAGCAGTCCGACAGGGGCGCCGATAGAAGCTTTCTTT; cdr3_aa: CASSPTGAPIEAFF
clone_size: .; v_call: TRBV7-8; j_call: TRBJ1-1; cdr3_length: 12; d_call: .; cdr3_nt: TGTGCCAGCCAGCAGTTCCGGGCAGGGGCTTTCTTT; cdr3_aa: CASQQFRAGAFF
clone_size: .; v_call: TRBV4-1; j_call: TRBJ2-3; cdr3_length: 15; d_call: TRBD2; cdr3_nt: TGCGCCAGCAGCCCGAGACTAGCGAATACAGATACGCAGTATTTT; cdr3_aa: CASSPRLANTDTQYF
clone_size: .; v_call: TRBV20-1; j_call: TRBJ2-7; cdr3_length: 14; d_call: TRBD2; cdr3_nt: TGCAGTGCTAGCCCTACGCGGGGGGGCTACGAGCAGTACTTC; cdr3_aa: CSASPTRGGYEQYF
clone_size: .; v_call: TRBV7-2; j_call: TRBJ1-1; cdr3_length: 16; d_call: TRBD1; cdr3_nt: TGTGCCAGCAGCTTAGGGACAGGGTACTCGAACACTGAAGCTTTCTTT; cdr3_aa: CASSLGTGYSNTEAFF
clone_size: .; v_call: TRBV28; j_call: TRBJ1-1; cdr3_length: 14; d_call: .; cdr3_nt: TGTGCCAGCAGACCGAGACAGGCGCTGGTTGAAGCTTTCTTT; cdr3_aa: CASRPRQALVEAFF
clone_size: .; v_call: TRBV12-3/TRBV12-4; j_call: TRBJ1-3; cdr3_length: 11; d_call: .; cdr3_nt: TGTGCCATCAACTCTGGAAACACCATATATTTT; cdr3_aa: CAINSGNTIYF
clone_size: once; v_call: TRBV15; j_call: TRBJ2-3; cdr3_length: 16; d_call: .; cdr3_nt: TGTGCCACCAGCCCCACCCACCCCGCTCGCACAGATACGCAGTATTTT; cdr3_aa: CATSPTHPARTDTQYF
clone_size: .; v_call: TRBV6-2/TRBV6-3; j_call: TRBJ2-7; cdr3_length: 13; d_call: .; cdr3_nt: TGTGCCAGCAGTCCCCCCGTTGGCTACGAGCAGTACTTC; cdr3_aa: CASSPPVGYEQYF
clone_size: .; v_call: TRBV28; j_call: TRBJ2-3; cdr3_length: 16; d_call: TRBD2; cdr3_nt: TGTGCCAGCAGTTTTGGGACTAGCATACGCACAGATACGCAGTATTTT; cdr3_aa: CASSFGTSIRTDTQYF
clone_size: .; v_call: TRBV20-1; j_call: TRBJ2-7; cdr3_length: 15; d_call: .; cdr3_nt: TGCAGTGCAACCCCGGGCCGACAGAAAACCTACGAGCAGTACTTC; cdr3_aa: CSATPGRQKTYEQYF
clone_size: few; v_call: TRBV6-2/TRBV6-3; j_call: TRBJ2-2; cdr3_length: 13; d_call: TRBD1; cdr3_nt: TGTGCCAGCAGTTATTCAGACAGGGCCGAGCTGTTTTTT; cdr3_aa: CASSYSDRAELFF
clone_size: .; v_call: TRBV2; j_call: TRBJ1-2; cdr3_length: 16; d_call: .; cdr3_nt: TGTGCCAGCAGTGAAAGGGCAGGGACCTCCTATTTCGGCTACACCTTC; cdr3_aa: CASSERAGTSYFGYTF
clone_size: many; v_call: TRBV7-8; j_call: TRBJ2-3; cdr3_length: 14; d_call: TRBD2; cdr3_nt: TGTGCCAGCAGCTTAGAAGCGGGGGGTGGGACGCAGTATTTT; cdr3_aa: CASSLEAGGGTQYF
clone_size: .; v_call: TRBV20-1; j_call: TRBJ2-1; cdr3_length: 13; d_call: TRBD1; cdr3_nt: TGCAGTGCTAGCCTGACAGGGCCTGGGGAGCAGTTCTTC; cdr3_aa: CSASLTGPGEQFF
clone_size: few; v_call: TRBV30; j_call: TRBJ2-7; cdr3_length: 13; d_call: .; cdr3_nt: TGTGCCTGGAGTGTAGAGTACTCCTACGAGCAGTACTTC; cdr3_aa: CAWSVEYSYEQYF
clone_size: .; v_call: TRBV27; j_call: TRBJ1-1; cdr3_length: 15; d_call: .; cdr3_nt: TGTGCCAGCAGTTCTTACGGGACAAGCCGCGGTGAAGCTTTCTTT; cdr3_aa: CASSSYGTSRGEAFF
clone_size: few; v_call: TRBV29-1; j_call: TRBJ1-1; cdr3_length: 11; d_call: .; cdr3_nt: TGCAGCGTTTCAGGGAACACTGAAGCTTTCTTT; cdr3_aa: CSVSGNTEAFF
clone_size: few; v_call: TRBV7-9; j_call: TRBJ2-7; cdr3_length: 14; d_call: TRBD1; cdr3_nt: TGTGCCAGCAGCCCCATCGACAGGGTCGACGAGCAGTACTTC; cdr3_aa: CASSPIDRVDEQYF
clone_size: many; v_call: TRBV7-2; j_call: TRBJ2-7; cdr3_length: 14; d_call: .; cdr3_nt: TGTGCCAGCAGCTATAACCCTCCTAACTACGAGCAGTACTTC; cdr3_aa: CASSYNPPNYEQYF
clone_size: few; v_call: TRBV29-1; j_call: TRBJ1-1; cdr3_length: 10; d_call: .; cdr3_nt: TGCGGGACCAGGGGCGGCCAAGCTTTCTTT; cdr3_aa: CGTRGGQAFF
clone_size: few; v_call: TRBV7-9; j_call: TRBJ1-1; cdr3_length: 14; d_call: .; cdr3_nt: TGTGCCAGCAGCTTAAACGTAGGCGTCACTGAAGCTTTCTTT; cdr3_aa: CASSLNVGVTEAFF
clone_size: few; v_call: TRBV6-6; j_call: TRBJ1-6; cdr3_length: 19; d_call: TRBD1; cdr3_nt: TGTGCCAGCAGTTACCCAGATAAGGGGGCAAGCTCCTATAATTCACCCCTCCACTTT; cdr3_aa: CASSYPDKGASSYNSPLHF
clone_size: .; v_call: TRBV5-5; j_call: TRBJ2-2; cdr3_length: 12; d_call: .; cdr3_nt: TGTGCCAGCAGCCTCTGGACCGGGGAGCTGTTTTTT; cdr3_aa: CASSLWTGELFF
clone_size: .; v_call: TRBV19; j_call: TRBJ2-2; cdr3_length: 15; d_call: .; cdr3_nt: TGTGCCAGTAGTATAGTCCGATGGGGCACCGGGGAGCTGTTTTTT; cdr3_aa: CASSIVRWGTGELFF
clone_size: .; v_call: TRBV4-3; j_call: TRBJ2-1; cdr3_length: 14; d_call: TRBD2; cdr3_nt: TGCGCCAGCAGCCTCTTAGCGGGGGGGCATGAGCAGTTCTTC; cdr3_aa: CASSLLAGGHEQFF
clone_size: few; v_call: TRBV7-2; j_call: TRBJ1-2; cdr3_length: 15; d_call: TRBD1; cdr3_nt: TGTGCCAGCAGCTTGACAGGGTTTGTGGACAATGGCTACACCTTC; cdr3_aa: CASSLTGFVDNGYTF
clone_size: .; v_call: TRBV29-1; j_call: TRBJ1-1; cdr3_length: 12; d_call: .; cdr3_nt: TGCAGCGTTACGCGGATGAACACTGAAGCTTTCTTT; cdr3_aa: CSVTRMNTEAFF
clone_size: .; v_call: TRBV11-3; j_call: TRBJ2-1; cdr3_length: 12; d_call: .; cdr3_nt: TGTGCCAGCAGCAAAGGGATCAATGAGCAGTTCTTC; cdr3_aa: CASSKGINEQFF
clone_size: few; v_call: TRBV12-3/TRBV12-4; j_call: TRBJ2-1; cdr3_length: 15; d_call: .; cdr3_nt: TGTGCCAGCACCCCCTCTGAGGCCGCCGAGAATGAGCAGTTCTTC; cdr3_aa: CASTPSEAAENEQFF
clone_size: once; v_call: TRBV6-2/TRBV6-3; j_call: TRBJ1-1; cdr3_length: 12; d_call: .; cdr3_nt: TGTGCCAGCAGTTACTTGTTAACTGAAGCTTTCTTT; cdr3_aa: CASSYLLTEAFF